The 24 T cell receptor beta chains reported below all come from one sample, sequenced in a study of CD8 T cells in Susac syndrome. With random hexamers, roughly 0.45 to 1 ug RNA was reverse transcribed. TCRdb ran MiXCR on the immunoSEQ multiplex PCR reads and lists one entry per CDR3 protein. The table shows 130,000 to 150,000 distinct CDR3 sequences, with roughly 95% occurring only once. Sequenced input: CD4+ T cells from PBMCs. The receptors come from a human donor in good health.

This sequence joins TRBV12-3 or TRBV12-4 and TRBJ1-4; perhaps TRBD1 as D (6 bases). CDR3 length equals 14 residues. V was cut by 6 bases and J by 5 bases, with 13 bases left in between. The CDR3 DNA is TGTGCCAGCAGCCAGGACAGTAGGAATGAAAAACTGTTTTTT. Encoded protein: CASSQDSRNEKLFF.

This clonotype was observed a handful of times. The chain combines TRBV7-3 with TRBJ1-2; 8 bases fit TRBD1. The CDR3 covers 15 residues. V shed 0 bases and J 5 bases; nucleotides not matched to a gene: 5. Looked up from germline, CDR1 is SGHTA and CDR2 is FQGTGA. The CDR3 DNA reads as TGTGCCAGCAGCTTAACTGCGGACAGGGTGTATGGCTACACCTTC. It yields the protein CASSLTADRVYGYTF.

The V call is TRBV20-1, the J call TRBJ2-5; D is perhaps TRBD1 or TRBD2 (5 bases each). The germline V gene has CDR1 DFQATT and CDR2 SNEGSKA (reference sequence). The V end lost 3 bases, the J end lost 5 bases, and 13 bases lay between the germline ends. This CDR3 is 13 amino acids long. Here the CDR3 DNA reads TGCAGTGCTAGCCGGGTTCGGGACGAGACCCAGTACTTC. Translation: CSASRVRDETQYF.

The CDR3 DNA reads as TGTGCCAGCAACCCTCCCCTTAGTGGCGGGATAGGATACAATGAGCAGTTCTTC. Translation: CASNPPLSGGIGYNEQFF. The chain links TRBV2 to TRBJ2-1, with a weak D call TRBD2 (6 bases). V gave up 7 bases and J gave up 4 bases, with 26 bases separating them. Germline values: CDR1 SNHLY, CDR2 FYNNEI. This CDR3 comprises 18 residues.

This chain joins TRBV15 and TRBJ2-3; a weak D match, TRBD1 (5 bases). Germline V lookup: CDR1 LNHNV, CDR2 YYDKDF (reference sequence). Trimming left V 0 bases short and J 5 bases short, with 12 bases between. The CDR3 consists of 15 residues. This CDR3 reads CATSREDSRGDTQYF. For the CDR3, the DNA is TGTGCCACCAGCAGAGAAGACAGCCGAGGAGATACGCAGTATTTT.

The gene calls are TRBV18 and TRBJ1-5; 11 bases agree with TRBD1. CDR1 and CDR2 from the germline V gene are KGHSH and LQKENI. The CDR3 spans 14 residues. The J segment lost 6 bases and the V segment lost 3 bases, leaving 1 base of the junction unmatched. This CDR3 reads CASSPDRGRQPQHF. CDR3 nucleotides: TGTGCCAGCTCACCGGACAGGGGGCGTCAGCCCCAGCATTTT. Using reference TRBV18 and TRBJ1-5 for the parts outside the CDR3, the full variable domain is NAGVMQNPRHLVRRRGQEARLRCSPMKGHSHVYWYRQLPEEGLKFMVYLQKENIIDESGMPKERFSAEFPKEGPSILRIQQVVRGDSAAYFCASSPDRGRQPQHFGDGTRLSIL.

J is TRBJ1-6 and V is TRBV27, with D uncertain. This CDR3 has 13 amino acids. From germline, CDR1 is MNHEY and CDR2 SMNVEV (reference sequence). Trimming stripped 2 bases from V and 6 bases from J, with 5 bases between. DNA for the CDR3: TGTGCCAGCAGTTTAGGGGTTAATTCACCCCTCCACTTT. Amino acid sequence: CASSLGVNSPLHF.

This sequence joins TRBV18 and TRBJ2-3; TRBD2 matches 7 bases. This CDR3 has 16 amino acids. CDR1 and CDR2 (germline): KGHSH, LQKENI. The J segment lost 8 bases and the V segment lost 4 bases, leaving 15 bases of the junction unmatched. CDR3 DNA sequence: TGTGCCAGCTCACTTCAGCGGGACTCTACCCTGGGTACGCAGTATTTT. It yields the protein CASSLQRDSTLGTQYF.

V gene TRBV29-1 combines with J gene TRBJ2-3; 11 nucleotides match TRBD2. This CDR3 comprises 18 residues. The ends lost 4 bases at V and 0 bases at J; junction bases unmatched: 12. Per the germline V gene, CDR1 is SQVTM and CDR2 is ANQGSEA. This chain's CDR3 is CSVGTGFLAGGSTDTQYF. The CDR3 region has the DNA TGCAGCGTTGGGACAGGGTTTCTAGCGGGAGGTAGCACAGATACGCAGTATTTT.

This chain connects TRBV9 to TRBJ1-1, with a weak D call TRBD1 (5 bases). The CDR3 is made up of 14 amino acids. V gave up 7 bases and J gave up 3 bases, with 16 bases separating them. CDR1 is SGDLS, CDR2 YYNGEE, per germline. CDR3 sequence (DNA): TGTGCCAGCTCCAGGGAGCCTGTGGACACTGAAGCTTTCTTT. Protein sequence: CASSREPVDTEAFF.

The V call is TRBV7-9, the J call TRBJ2-7, with a tentative D call TRBD2 (6 bases). The ends were cut back, 5 bases at V and 5 bases at J, with 19 bases in the middle. Germline V gene sequence: CDR1 SEHNR, CDR2 FQNEAQ (reference sequence). The CDR3 is made up of 15 amino acids. The CDR3 region is CASSHTGLGGDEQYF. CDR3 DNA sequence: TGTGCCAGCAGCCACACGGGCCTGGGGGGTGACGAGCAGTACTTC.

This clonotype has a single count. It is unclear where the CDR3 begins or ends on the DNA, so no DNA is shown, and the CDR3 is as TCRdb lists it. V gene TRBV7-5 combines with J gene TRBJ2-7; the D call of TRBD1 is as the table states it, not checked on the DNA. TRBV7-5 is given as a pseudogene. The length of the CDR3 is 13 amino acids, counting both ends. The CDR3: CISVPERSGGKYF.

The chain uses TRBV20-1 and TRBJ1-1; possible D gene TRBD1, 5 bases. The V gene's germline CDR1 is DFQATT and CDR2 SNEGSKA (reference sequence). V was trimmed by 4 bases and J by 3 bases, leaving 12 bases between them. This CDR3 is built from 13 residues. The CDR3 DNA is TGCAGTGCTAAGGGGCGGTGGGACACTGAAGCTTTCTTT. Its translation: CSAKGRWDTEAFF.

About this clonotype itself: At one end, the junction sequence differs from germline, possibly due to a read error. This chain connects TRBV24-1 to TRBJ2-2; TRBD2 matches at 8 bases. Germline V gene lookup returns CDR1 KGHDR and CDR2 SFDVKD. The CDR3 has 16 residues. The CDR3: CATSDLLSGGTGERFF. As DNA, the CDR3 is TGTGCCACCAGTGACTTACTGAGCGGGGGCACCGGGGAGCGGTTTTTT.

This clonotype appeared a single time. J is TRBJ2-1 and V is TRBV4-2, with D perhaps TRBD2 (6 bases). Trimming shortened V by 5 bases and J by 7 bases, and 21 bases separated the two germline ends. Germline V CDR1 and CDR2: LGHNA, YNFKEQ. The CDR3 extends over 16 amino acids. CDR3 sequence (DNA): TGTGCCAGCAGCGCGATTTTAGCGGCAAGTAGAAATGAGCAGTTCTTC. Amino acids: CASSAILAASRNEQFF.

The gene calls are TRBV27 and TRBJ2-1; D not resolved. The V end lost 3 bases, the J end lost 3 bases, and 6 bases lay between the germline ends. Germline assignment: CDR1 MNHEY and CDR2 SMNVEV (reference sequence). The CDR3 is made up of 13 amino acids. CDR3 in amino acids: CASSLNRYNEQFF. CDR3 sequence (DNA): TGTGCCAGCAGTTTGAATCGCTACAATGAGCAGTTCTTC.

The CDR3 sequence is CSATREDSYEQYF. The CDR3 nucleotides are TGCAGTGCCACGCGGGAGGACTCCTACGAGCAGTACTTC. The chain joins TRBV20-1 to TRBJ2-7, with TRBD2 matching over 8 bases. The CDR3 covers 13 residues. The V gene's germline CDR1 is DFQATT and CDR2 SNEGSKA (reference sequence). V shed 6 bases and J 0 bases; nucleotides not matched to a gene: 4.

This clonotype has just one count. The chain carries TRBV6-6 and TRBJ2-1; TRBD2 might be the D (6 bases). In germline, CDR1 is MNHNY, CDR2 SVGAGI (reference sequence). The CDR3 runs to 14 residues. V was clipped by 3 bases and J by 8 bases, with 14 bases between them. The CDR3 region has the DNA TGTGCCAGCAGTTATCCCGGGAGACCCGATGAGCAGTTCTTC. Its translation: CASSYPGRPDEQFF.

This clonotype was recorded only once. The V gene is TRBV11-2, the J gene TRBJ2-6, with D hard to call. CDR3 size: 17 residues. Germline CDR1 SGHAT, CDR2 FQNNGV. Trimming removed 1 base from V and 2 bases from J, with 12 bases in between. CDR3 amino acids: CASSLAGPGAGANVLTF. DNA for the CDR3: TGTGCCAGCAGCTTAGCGGGCCCGGGCGCTGGGGCCAACGTCCTGACTTTC. Full variable domain (rest looked up from reference TRBV11-2 and TRBJ2-6): EAGVAQSPRYKIIEKRQSVAFWCNPISGHATLYWYQQILGQGPKLLIQFQNNGVVDDSQLPKDRFSAERLKGVDSTLKIQPAKLEDSAVYLCASSLAGPGAGANVLTFGAGSRLTVL.

V is TRBV29-1 and J is TRBJ1-2, with 7 bases aligning to TRBD1. V lost 6 bases to trimming and J lost 5 bases; unmatched junction nucleotides: 6. CDR1 SQVTM and CDR2 ANQGSEA come from the germline V gene. This CDR3 is 12 amino acids long. CDR3 DNA: TGCAGCGTAGTACAGGGGAAGTATGGCTACACCTTC. Protein sequence: CSVVQGKYGYTF.

The chain uses TRBV7-2 and TRBJ2-7, with unresolved D. The CDR3 is made up of 14 amino acids. From germline, CDR1 is SGHTA and CDR2 FQGNSA. V was trimmed by 5 bases and J by 6 bases, leaving 17 bases between them. CDR3 nucleotides: TGTGCCAGCAGCCAGGACCCCATTTGGGGCGAGCAGTACTTC. This translates into CASSQDPIWGEQYF.

The chain is built from TRBV29-1 and TRBJ2-1, with 8 bases matching TRBD2. With V trimmed by 7 bases and J by 10 bases, 18 bases remained unmatched. The CDR3 covers 15 residues. Germline CDR1 reads SQVTM; CDR2 reads ANQGSEA. The CDR3 DNA reads TGCAGCGCCAAACTGGGAGCGGGAGTCCGGAGCGAGCAGTTCTTC. Residues: CSAKLGAGVRSEQFF.

This chain joins TRBV6-5 and TRBJ2-5, with D perhaps matching TRBD1 or TRBD2 (5 bases each). From germline, CDR1 is MNHEY and CDR2 SVGAGI. Deletions cut 0 bases from V and 5 bases from J, with 7 bases between. There are 13 residues in the CDR3. CDR3 sequence: CASSYSWGETQYF. The CDR3 bases are TGTGCCAGCAGTTACTCCTGGGGGGAGACCCAGTACTTC.

The CDR3 nucleotides are TGTGCCAGCAGTCGGCGTGGACTCCTGAACACTGAAGCTTTCTTT. Its translation: CASSRRGLLNTEAFF. J is TRBJ1-1 and V is TRBV28; the D is unclear. Trimming left V 5 bases short and J 0 bases short, with 13 bases between. Germline lookup yields CDR1 MDHEN and CDR2 SYDVKM. The CDR3 runs to 15 residues.